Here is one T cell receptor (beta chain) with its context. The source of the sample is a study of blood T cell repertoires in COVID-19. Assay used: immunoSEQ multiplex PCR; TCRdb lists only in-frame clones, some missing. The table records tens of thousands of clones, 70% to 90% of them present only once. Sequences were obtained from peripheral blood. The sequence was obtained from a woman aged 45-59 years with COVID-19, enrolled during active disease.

The CDR3 DNA follows: TGTGCCAGCTTCGAGGGAAGCGGGACCGGGGAGCTGTTTTTT. Amino acids: CASFEGSGTGELFF. V gene TRBV28 combines with J gene TRBJ2-2; a weak D match, TRBD2 (6 bases). CDR1 and CDR2 (germline): MDHEN, SYDVKM. This CDR3 is built from 14 residues. Trimming pared 8 bases from V and 5 bases from J, leaving 15 bases between.